The 3 T cell receptor beta chains listed next were all sequenced from one sample in a study of blood T cell repertoires in COVID-19 (dated by TCRdb to between 2020 and 2021). Libraries were built with the immunoSEQ multiplex PCR assay. TCRdb stores this immuneACCESS table with in-frame sequences only. Part of the clones is absent; in the studies checked, under half of the shortfall reflects unresolved V genes, and no reason is known for the rest. Across this sample there are about 440,000 clones, with 85% to 90% seen only once. The ten biggest clones cover 4% to 5.5% of the sample. The sequencing input was peripheral blood. The receptors stem from a woman aged 30 to 39 with acute or convalescent COVID-19.

The J gene is TRBJ2-7, the V gene TRBV19; the D gene is possibly TRBD2 (5 bases). The CDR3 is 13 amino acids. V was clipped by 4 bases and J by 7 bases, with 14 bases between them. CDR1 LNHDA and CDR2 SQIVND come from the germline V gene (reference sequence). In DNA, the CDR3 is TGTGCCAGTAGTACGACCTTAGCGAGAGAGCAGTACTTC. Translation gives CASSTTLAREQYF.

The rearrangement links TRBV9 to TRBJ1-3; 10 bases agree with TRBD1. V lost 0 bases and J lost 4; bases outside the gene matches: 7. The CDR3 is made up of 17 amino acids. Germline assignment: CDR1 SGDLS and CDR2 YYNGEE. CDR3 amino acids: CASSVAPGQGRGNTIYF. The DNA for the CDR3 is TGTGCCAGCAGCGTAGCCCCGGGACAGGGGAGGGGAAACACCATATATTTT.

The count of this clone is one. The CDR3 loop reads CASRHYRDGMNTEAFF. In DNA, the CDR3 is TGTGCCAGCAGGCACTACAGGGATGGGATGAACACTGAAGCTTTCTTT. This chain links TRBV27 with TRBJ1-1, with D maybe TRBD1 (6 bases). The CDR3 sequence is 16 residues long. Per germline, CDR1 MNHEY and CDR2 SMNVEV (reference sequence). Trimming removed 6 bases from V and 0 bases from J, with 17 bases in between.